Listed below are T cell receptor beta chains from one sample, sequenced in a study of OX40 agonist ivuxolimab in advanced cancers. The data were produced by immunoSEQ multiplex PCR, yet TCRdb's version contains in-frame clones alone and is incomplete. The sample yields some 59,000 clones, 75% to 85% seen once. The sample in question was CD4+ or CD8+ T cells sorted from blood, obtained in a trial of the OX40 agonist ivuxolimab. The origin of the receptors is an adult with an advanced solid tumor such as melanoma, head and neck, liver or kidney cancer. Each CDR3 is given with its conserved first and last residue. The D gene is left open where the match is weak. Some rows have no size entry. The others give once, few or many, or a class for an expanded clone.

d_gene,j_gene,v_gene,abundance,CDR3aa,CDR3nt
.,TRBJ2-2,TRBV7-9,few,CASSPRGERGTGELFF,TGTGCCAGCAGCCCGCGAGGGGAACGTGGCACCGGGGAGCTGTTTTTT
.,TRBJ1-1,TRBV7-8,few,CASTWNTEAFF,TGTGCCAGCACCTGGAACACTGAAGCTTTCTTT
TRBD2,TRBJ2-3,TRBV5-1,.,CASSLRAGGLGTDTQYF,TGCGCCAGCAGCTTGCGGGCGGGGGGGCTTGGCACAGATACGCAGTATTTT
TRBD1,TRBJ2-2,TRBV6-5,.,CASRGRQGLTGELFF,TGTGCCAGCAGAGGTAGACAGGGGCTCACCGGGGAGCTGTTTTTT
TRBD1,TRBJ1-1,TRBV16,few,CASSQKQGVNTEAFF,TGTGCCAGCAGCCAAAAACAGGGGGTGAACACTGAAGCTTTCTTT
.,TRBJ2-7,TRBV7-7,.,CASSLGHLNEQYF,TGTGCTAGCAGCTTAGGACACCTTAACGAGCAGTACTTC
TRBD2,TRBJ2-3,TRBV4-1,once,CASSLSPSLAGITDTQYF,TGCGCCAGCAGCCTCTCCCCTTCCCTAGCGGGGATCACAGATACGCAGTATTTT
TRBD2,TRBJ2-2,TRBV11-2,once,CASSLVAGGPTGELFF,TGTGCCAGCAGCTTAGTGGCGGGGGGGCCCACCGGGGAGCTGTTTTTT
TRBD2,TRBJ2-5,TRBV5-1,.,CASSLGDYRAQYF,TGCGCCAGCAGCTTGGGGGACTACCGCGCCCAGTACTTC
TRBD1,TRBJ1-2,TRBV19,.,CASSPRPGTGFGYTF,TGTGCCAGTAGTCCGCGTCCCGGGACAGGGTTTGGCTACACCTTC
.,TRBJ2-3,TRBV5-1,.,CASSLEGAVGTDTQYF,TGCGCCAGCAGCTTGGAAGGGGCCGTTGGCACAGATACGCAGTATTTT
.,TRBJ1-5,TRBV6-1,.,CACGTNNQPQHF,TGTGCCTGCGGGACGAACAATCAGCCCCAGCATTTT
.,TRBJ2-7,TRBV7-2,.,CASSPPGRLSYEQYF,TGTGCCAGCAGCCCCCCGGGGCGGCTCAGCTACGAGCAGTACTTC
.,TRBJ1-2,TRBV11-3,.,CASSHRVGASGGYTF,TGTGCCAGCAGCCACCGAGTGGGGGCTTCTGGTGGCTACACCTTC
.,TRBJ1-1,TRBV28,.,CASIKSGVTEAFF,TGTGCCAGCATCAAGTCGGGAGTGACTGAAGCTTTCTTT
.,TRBJ2-1,TRBV11-3,once,CASSLAGASGPHEQFF,TGTGCCAGCAGCTTAGCTGGGGCCTCGGGGCCTCATGAGCAGTTCTTC
TRBD1,TRBJ1-1,TRBV6-6,.,CASSPQTGRTEAFF,TGTGCCAGCAGTCCCCAGACAGGGCGTACTGAAGCTTTCTTT
.,TRBJ1-6,TRBV27,.,CASTDSMSPLHF,TGTGCCAGCACCGACAGCATGTCACCCCTCCACTTT
.,TRBJ1-1,TRBV27,.,CASSLFRSGGATEAFF,TGTGCCAGCAGTTTATTCCGCTCGGGGGGGGCCACTGAAGCTTTCTTT
.,TRBJ1-1,TRBV5-4,.,CASSSLLTGATPTEAFF,TGTGCCAGCAGCTCACTTCTTACGGGGGCCACTCCCACTGAAGCTTTCTTT
.,TRBJ2-7,TRBV29-1,once,CSAAGGGAGYEQYF,TGCAGCGCTGCAGGCGGGGGCGCTGGCTACGAGCAGTACTTC
TRBD1,TRBJ2-7,TRBV28,.,CSTGVSEQYF,TGTTCTACAGGGGTTTCCGAGCAGTACTTC
TRBD1,TRBJ1-5,TRBV2,.,CASIGTGEKSNQPQHF,TGTGCCAGCATCGGGACAGGGGAGAAAAGCAATCAGCCCCAGCATTTT
.,TRBJ2-3,TRBV28,.,CASSSPTLVRSSTQYF,TGTGCCAGCAGTTCCCCAACCTTGGTTCGGAGCTCTACGCAGTATTTT
TRBD2,TRBJ2-1,TRBV9,.,CASGPAAGDNEQFF,TGTGCCAGCGGGCCGGCAGCGGGGGACAATGAGCAGTTCTTC
TRBD2,TRBJ2-5,TRBV5-1,.,CASSSGAGQETQYF,TGCGCCAGCAGCTCGGGAGCGGGGCAAGAGACCCAGTACTTC
.,TRBJ1-1,TRBV6-5,.,CASSSFLNTEAFF,TGTGCCAGCAGTTCTTTCTTGAACACTGAAGCTTTCTTT